This record concerns one T cell receptor (beta chain) sequence. In this sample, this clonotype turned up many times. No cognate antigen has been identified for it. No base quality information exists; no much larger clone differs at one position. The TCR beta CDR3 regions were amplified from the RNA transcripts. For the first round of RT-PCR on the TCR CDR3, the HTBI primer set was used together with the Qiagen OneStep RT-PCR kit. A second multiplex PCR round built the libraries, followed by size selection and purification. Sequencing of the libraries was done on an Illumina HiSeq2000 using paired-end 100 bp reads. The study's own analysis went as follows. SOAPnuke was used to process the raw data, throwing out any read that contained adapters or uncalled bases, had a mean Phred below 15, or lacked an exact constant-primer or identifier match. COPE v1.2.5 was used to merge high-quality paired reads, and clonotypes were defined as unique nucleotide sequences. Clonotypes were aligned to IMGT TRBV, TRBD and TRBJ reference segments using MiTCR v1.1. Analysis was restricted to V-J combinations with a frequency above 0.0001, which covered roughly 99% of repertoires. A TCS score was defined as the ratio of F50 (clonal expansion) to E x V (chaos), with BLOSUM62-based TCRdist applied between CDR3 peptides within each V-J. Welch's t-statistics and random forest reduced 500 to 650 V-J features to roughly 13, which were used in a naive Bayes classifier (R e1071). Using fastp trimming at Q25 and MiXCR clonotype assembly, TCRdb reanalyzed the public sequencing data and kept in-frame beta chains. Every CDR3 protein is listed once, alongside the most common genes and DNA of its rows. For this entry, the V and J calls and clone size follow TCRdb and not the study's own pipeline. For this sample there are around 440,000 distinct CDR3 sequences; 15% to 17% appear just once. The ten largest clones capture around 14% of the sample.

These data are taken from a study of T cells in Graves' hyperthyroidism and ophthalmopathy (dated by TCRdb to between 2018 and 2021). A note on the overall study: Peripheral blood was collected at initial diagnosis, before any treatment. The paper reports TCR Vbeta CDR3 sequencing of over 130 peripheral blood samples: around 41 ophthalmopathy, under 80 hyperthyroidism and roughly 17 progressor patients. In about 6 Graves' hyperthyroidism patients, the study also compared T-cell repertoires from thyroid tissue with T-cell repertoires from blood. After blood sampling, hyperthyroidism patients were treated with methimazole at a starting dose of 30 mg daily, and ophthalmopathy patients were treated with high-dose intravenous methylprednisolone. An independent validation cohort of 18 to 20 hyperthyroidism patients and 17 patients who later progressed to ophthalmopathy tested prospective prediction of ophthalmopathy. To identify distinguishing TCR V-J signatures, a discovery cohort of around 98 patients was used, comprising 43 with Graves' ophthalmopathy and some 60 with stable Graves' hyperthyroidism. For training and testing, the roughly 93 patients in the discovery cohort were randomly divided in a 7:3 ratio. Study-wide conclusions, independent of this receptor: A model built on a 13 V-J signature distinguished ophthalmopathy from stable hyperthyroidism, reaching approximately 89% sensitivity and about 81% specificity in cross-validation and 80%/75% in testing. No statistical method was used to fix the sample size in advance, and group allocation was not hidden from the investigators. During validation, the model predicted progression to ophthalmopathy a median of about 6.5 months ahead of onset, with 70.59% sensitivity and 72% to 85% specificity. Most expanded thyroid clonotypes (frequency above 0.001) were also detected in blood, suggesting blood repertoires may reflect thyroid immune responses.

Graves' hyperthyroidism was defined as stable when no progression to ophthalmopathy occurred over 18 months of follow-up. Hyperthyroidism patients were newly diagnosed, with disease duration under 2 months, and aged 18 to 65 years. The study excluded patients with uncontrolled infections, other autoimmune diseases, pregnancy or lactation. Diagnoses were based on clinical symptoms, serum thyroxine and TRAb, thyroid ultrasound and orbital computed tomography. Ficoll-Paque density gradient centrifugation was used to isolate PBMCs from about 9.4 ml of fresh peripheral blood. Total RNA was extracted using Trizol reagent, and RNA quality was assessed on an Agilent 2100 Bioanalyzer. From the cysteine through the phenylalanine, the CDR3 covers 11 amino acids. The sequence is cut down to CDR3 DNA, 33 bases in frame from base 1. V sheds 3 bases and J sheds 8 bases, leaving 9 bases between their ends. Based on the germline V gene (reference sequence), the CDR1 and CDR2 sequences are DFQATT and SNEGSKA.

The sequence links TRBV20-1 to TRBJ2-3; the D gene is possibly TRBD2, with 6 bases matching. Sequenced material: blood. The TCR was taken from a woman under 30 with Graves' hyperthyroidism. The CDR3 protein: CSARVGGTQYF. The DNA reads TGCAGTGCTAGGGTCGGGGGTACGCAGTATTTT.